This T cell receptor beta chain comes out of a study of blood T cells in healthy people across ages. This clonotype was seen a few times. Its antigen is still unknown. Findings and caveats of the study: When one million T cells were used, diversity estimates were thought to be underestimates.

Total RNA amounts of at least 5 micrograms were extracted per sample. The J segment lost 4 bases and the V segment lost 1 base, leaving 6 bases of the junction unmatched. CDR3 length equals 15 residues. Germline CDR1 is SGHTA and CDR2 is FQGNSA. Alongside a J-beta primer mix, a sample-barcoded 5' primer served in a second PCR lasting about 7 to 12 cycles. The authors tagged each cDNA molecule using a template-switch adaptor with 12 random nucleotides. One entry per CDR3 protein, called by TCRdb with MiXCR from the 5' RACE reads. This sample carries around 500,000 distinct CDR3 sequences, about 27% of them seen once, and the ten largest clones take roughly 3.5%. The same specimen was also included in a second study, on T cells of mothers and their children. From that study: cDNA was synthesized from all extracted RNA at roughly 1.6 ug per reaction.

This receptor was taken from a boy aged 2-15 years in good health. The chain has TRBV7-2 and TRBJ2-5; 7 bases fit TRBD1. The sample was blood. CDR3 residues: CASSLGGGLSETQYF. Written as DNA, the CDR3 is TGTGCCAGCAGCTTAGGAGGGGGCTTATCAGAGACCCAGTACTTC.